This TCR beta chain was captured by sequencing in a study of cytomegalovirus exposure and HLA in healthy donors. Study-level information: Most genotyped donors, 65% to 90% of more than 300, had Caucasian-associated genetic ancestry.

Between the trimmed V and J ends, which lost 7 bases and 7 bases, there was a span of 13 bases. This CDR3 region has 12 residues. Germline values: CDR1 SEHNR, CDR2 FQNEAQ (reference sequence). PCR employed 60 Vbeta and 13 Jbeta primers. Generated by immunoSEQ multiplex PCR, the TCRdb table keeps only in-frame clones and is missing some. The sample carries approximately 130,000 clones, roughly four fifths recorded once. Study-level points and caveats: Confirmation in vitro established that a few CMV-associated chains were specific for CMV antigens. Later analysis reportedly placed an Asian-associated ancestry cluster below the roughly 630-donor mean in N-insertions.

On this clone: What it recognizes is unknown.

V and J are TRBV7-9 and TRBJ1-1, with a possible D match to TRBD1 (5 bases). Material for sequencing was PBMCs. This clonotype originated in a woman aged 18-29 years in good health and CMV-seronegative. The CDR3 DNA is TGTGCCAGCACCCTTTCAGGGATTGAAGCTTTCTTT. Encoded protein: CASTLSGIEAFF.